This TCR beta chain derives from a study of graft-versus-host responses after intestinal transplantation. Study overall: All recipients got anti-thymocyte globulin induction, then tacrolimus and steroids for roughly three years. Findings and limits, study-wide: Some patients had graft-donor T cell macrochimerism, and their allografts showed high graft-versus-host to host-versus-graft clonal ratios.

With respect to this clone: The antigen remains unidentified.

Clones were sequenced by immunoSEQ multiplex PCR, and TCRdb holds only the in-frame ones, with some missing. The sample has about 130,000 clones, over 90% seen once. The CDR3 sequence is 15 residues long. Germline-derived CDR1 and CDR2 are SGDLS and YYNGEE. V was clipped by 4 bases and J by 3 bases, with 17 bases between them. The clonotype was recovered from a human donor who received an intestinal transplant. This specimen consisted of unstimulated CD4+ T cells sorted from spleen or lymph node cells, obtained before intestinal transplant. The chain has TRBV9 and TRBJ2-7; no clear D. CDR3 residues: CASSIEGEYHYEQYF. In nucleotides, the CDR3 is TGTGCCAGCAGCATAGAAGGAGAGTATCACTACGAGCAGTACTTC.